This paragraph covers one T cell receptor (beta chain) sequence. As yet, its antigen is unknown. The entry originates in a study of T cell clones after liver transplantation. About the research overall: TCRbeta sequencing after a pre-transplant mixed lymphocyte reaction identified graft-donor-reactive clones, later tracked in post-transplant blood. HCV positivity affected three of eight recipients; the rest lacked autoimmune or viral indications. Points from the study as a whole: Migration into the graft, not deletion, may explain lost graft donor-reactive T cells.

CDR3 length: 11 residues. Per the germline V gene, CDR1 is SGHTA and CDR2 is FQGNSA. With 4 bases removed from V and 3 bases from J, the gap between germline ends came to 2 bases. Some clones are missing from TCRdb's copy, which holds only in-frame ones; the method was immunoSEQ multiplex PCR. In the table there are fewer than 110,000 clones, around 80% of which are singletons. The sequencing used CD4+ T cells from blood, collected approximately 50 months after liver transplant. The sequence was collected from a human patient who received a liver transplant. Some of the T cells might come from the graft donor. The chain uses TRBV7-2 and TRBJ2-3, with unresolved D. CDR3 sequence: CASSSTDTQYF. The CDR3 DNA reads TGTGCCAGCAGCTCTACAGATACGCAGTATTTT. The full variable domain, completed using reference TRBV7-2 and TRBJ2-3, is GAGVSQSPSNKVTEKGKDVELRCDPISGHTALYWYRQSLGQGLEFLIYFQGNSAPDKSGLPSDRFSAERTGGSVSTLTIQRTQQEDSAVYLCASSSTDTQYFGPGTRLTVL.